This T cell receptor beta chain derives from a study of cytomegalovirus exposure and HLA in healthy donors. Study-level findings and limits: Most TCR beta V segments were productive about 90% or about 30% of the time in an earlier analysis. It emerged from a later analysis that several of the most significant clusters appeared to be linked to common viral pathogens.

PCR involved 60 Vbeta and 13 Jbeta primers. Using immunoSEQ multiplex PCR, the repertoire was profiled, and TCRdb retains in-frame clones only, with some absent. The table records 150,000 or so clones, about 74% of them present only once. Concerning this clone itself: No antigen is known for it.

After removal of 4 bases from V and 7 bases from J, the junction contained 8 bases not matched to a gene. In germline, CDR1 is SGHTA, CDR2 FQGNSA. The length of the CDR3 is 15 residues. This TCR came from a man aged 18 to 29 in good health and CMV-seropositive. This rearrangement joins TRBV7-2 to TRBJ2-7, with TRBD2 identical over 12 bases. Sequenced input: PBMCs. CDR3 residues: CASSWSLAGGYEQYF. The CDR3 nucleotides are TGTGCCAGCAGCTGGTCTCTAGCGGGAGGGTATGAGCAGTACTTC.